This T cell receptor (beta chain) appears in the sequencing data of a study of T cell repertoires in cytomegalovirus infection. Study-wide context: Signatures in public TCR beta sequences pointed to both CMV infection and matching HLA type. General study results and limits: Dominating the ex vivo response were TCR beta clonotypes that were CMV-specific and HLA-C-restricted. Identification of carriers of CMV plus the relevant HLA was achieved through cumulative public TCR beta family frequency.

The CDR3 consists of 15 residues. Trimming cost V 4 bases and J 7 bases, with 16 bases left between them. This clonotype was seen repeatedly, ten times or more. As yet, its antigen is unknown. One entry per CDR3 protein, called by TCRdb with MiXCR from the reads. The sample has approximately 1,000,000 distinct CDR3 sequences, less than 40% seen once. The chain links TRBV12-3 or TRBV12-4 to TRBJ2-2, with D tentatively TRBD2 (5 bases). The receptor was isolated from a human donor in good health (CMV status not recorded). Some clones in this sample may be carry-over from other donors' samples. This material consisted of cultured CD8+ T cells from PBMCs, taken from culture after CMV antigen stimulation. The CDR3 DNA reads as TGTGCCAGCAGTTACCGCAAACTAGTGATCGGGGAGCTGTTTTTT. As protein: CASSYRKLVIGELFF.